These 3 T cell receptor beta chains were all obtained from the same sample, sequenced in a study of blood T cell repertoires in COVID-19 (TCRdb year 2020). Receptors were amplified or captured by the immunoSEQ multiplex PCR assay. Drawn from immuneACCESS, this table holds only the in-frame rearrangements with V and J called that TCRdb kept. Clones are partly lost; checked studies trace under half to an unresolved V gene and leave the rest unexplained. Across this sample there are 150,000 to 200,000 clones, with around 80% seen only once. The leading ten clones occupy about 5.6% of the sample. The sample taken for sequencing was PBMCs or T cells enriched from blood (not recorded which). Receptors were obtained from a middle-aged man who had recovered from COVID-19.

The CDR3 DNA reads as TGCGCCAGCAGCCAAGATATCGAACTACTCTATGGCTACACCTTC. Amino acids: CASSQDIELLYGYTF. The chain uses TRBV4-1 and TRBJ1-2; no clear D. The CDR3 covers 15 residues. V was shortened by 0 bases and J by 4 bases, with 12 bases between the two germline ends. CDR1 MGHRA and CDR2 YSYEKL come from the germline V gene.

J is TRBJ1-2 and V is TRBV5-1; a weak D match, TRBD1 (6 bases). The V end was cut by 4 bases, the J end by 7 bases, with 17 bases between. The CDR3 length is 14 residues. The germline V gene has CDR1 SGHRS and CDR2 YFSETQ. The CDR3 loop reads CASSPSGGALGYTF. CDR3 nucleotides: TGCGCCAGCAGCCCCTCGGGGGGGGCGCTTGGCTACACCTTC.

In its sample, this clone was seen a few times. The chain couples TRBV30 to TRBJ2-7; 10 bases match TRBD1. There are 14 residues in the CDR3. V dropped 2 bases and J dropped 5; count of bases not matched to a gene: 6. Germline V gives CDR1 GTSNPN, CDR2 SVGIG (reference sequence). The CDR3 region is CAWSFGDRGHEQYF. In DNA form, the CDR3 reads TGTGCCTGGAGTTTCGGGGACAGGGGCCACGAGCAGTACTTC.